Presented here are 21 T cell receptor beta chains from one specimen sequenced in a study of regulatory T cells in long-lasting Graves disease. Arm-PCR of CDR3 regions with iRepertoire HTBI primers generated TCR beta libraries. MiXCR, run by TCRdb on the multiplex PCR reads, gives a single entry per CDR3 protein. The sample lists some 230,000 distinct CDR3 sequences; around 17% were seen once. Regarding time point: newly diagnosed GD, antithyroid drugs for less than 3 months. After RNA was extracted from PBMCs, the TCR library was made from it. Sequenced here: peripheral blood mononuclear cells (PBMCs), sampled at new diagnosis, from a patient treated with antithyroid drugs. The receptors derive from a female donor with Graves disease.

The rearrangement joins TRBV7-6 to TRBJ2-1, with TRBD1 matching 8 bases. The J call is uncertain, as TRBJ2-5 better fits the DNA end. The CDR3 loop spans 15 amino acids. Per germline, CDR1 SGHVS and CDR2 FNYEAQ. Here the CDR3 DNA reads TGTGCCAGCAGCTCCTGGCAGGGGGCAGGGGAGACCCAGTACTTC. Protein: CASSSWQGAGETQYF.

There are many counts of this clonotype. Written as DNA, the CDR3 is TGTGCCACCAGTGACTGGGACTCAAACGCGAACACCGGGGAGCTGTTTTTT. It translates to CATSDWDSNANTGELFF. V and J are TRBV24-1 and TRBJ2-2, with D possibly being TRBD2 (6 bases). This CDR3 has 17 amino acids. Germline assignment: CDR1 KGHDR and CDR2 SFDVKD. Trimming removed 4 bases at V and 0 bases at J, with 14 bases between.

This clonotype was seen once. A single base is all that separates this from a far larger clone, so a read error is likely. The rearrangement joins TRBV27 to TRBJ2-1, with TRBD2 matching over 8 bases. The DNA end is a closer match to TRBJ2-3, so the J assignment may be wrong. The germline CDR1 and CDR2 sequences are MNHEY and SMNVEV (reference sequence). The CDR3 runs 17 residues. CDR3 nucleotides: TGTGCCAGCAGTTTCTCCAGCGGGAGATTGGGCGCAGATATGCAGTATTTT. This codes for CASSFSSGRLGADMQYF.

The table lists this clonotype with many counts. This chain uses TRBV20-1 with TRBJ1-2, with D hard to call. From germline, CDR1 is DFQATT and CDR2 SNEGSKA (reference sequence). This CDR3 is built from 13 residues. Trimming cost V 3 bases and J 3 bases, with 11 bases left between them. CDR3 amino acids: CSASVQRDYGYTF. The CDR3 coding sequence is TGCAGTGCTAGTGTTCAAAGGGACTATGGCTACACCTTC.

This chain joins TRBV19 and TRBJ1-2; D gene unclear. The CDR3 has 13 residues. The V gene's germline CDR1 is LNHDA and CDR2 SQIVND (reference sequence). V was clipped by 6 bases and J by 0 bases, with 8 bases between them. The CDR3: CASSWTANYGYTF. The CDR3 nucleotides are TGTGCCAGTAGCTGGACGGCTAACTATGGCTACACCTTC.

This clonotype was picked up many times. The genes are TRBV7-6 and TRBJ2-5, with D maybe TRBD1 (5 bases). V lost 2 bases to trimming and J lost 4 bases, with 14 bases between them. The CDR3 is made up of 15 amino acids. The V gene's germline CDR1 is SGHVS and CDR2 FNYEAQ. The CDR3 loop reads CASSLLPGRVETQYF. The CDR3 DNA is TGTGCCAGCAGCTTACTCCCTGGCAGGGTAGAGACCCAGTACTTC.

The chain uses TRBV24-1 and TRBJ2-2; D tentatively reads TRBD1 or TRBD2 (5 bases each). V shed 3 bases and J shed 4 bases, with 14 bases lying between them. CDR1 KGHDR and CDR2 SFDVKD come from the germline V gene. The CDR3 length is 16 residues. This CDR3 is CATSDPGLGSTGELFF. In nucleotides, the CDR3 is TGTGCCACCAGTGATCCAGGGCTTGGGAGCACCGGGGAGCTGTTTTTT.

This clonotype was observed many times. The chain joins TRBV10-2 to TRBJ1-2; D is undetermined. Germline CDR1 WSHSY, CDR2 SAAADI. V lost 4 bases and J lost 4, with 16 bases in between. This CDR3 is built from 15 residues. The CDR3 bases are TGCGCCAGCAGTGGACGGGCCTTGTCAGGCTATGGCTACACCTTC. It translates to CASSGRALSGYGYTF.

Remarks on this clonotype: A much larger clone sits a single nucleotide away, making a read error possible. The chain recombines TRBV15 with TRBJ2-1, with a tentative D call TRBD2 (5 bases). The CDR3 is 17 amino acids. V lost 4 bases, J lost 0 bases, and 16 bases lay in between. CDR1 and CDR2 (germline): LNHNV, YYDKDF (reference sequence). The CDR3 region is CATSMHLVANSYNEQFF. CDR3 DNA: TGTGCCACCAGCATGCATCTCGTAGCGAACTCCTACAATGAGCAGTTCTTC.

This clonotype came up many times. The chain has TRBV7-6 and TRBJ2-5; the match to TRBD2 covers 7 bases. The V gene's germline CDR1 is SGHVS and CDR2 FNYEAQ. V was pared by 1 base and J by 2 bases, with 4 bases of the junction left unmatched. The CDR3 loop spans 15 amino acids. The DNA of the CDR3 is TGTGCCAGCAGCTTAGAAGCGGGACGGCAAGAGACCCAGTACTTC. This codes for CASSLEAGRQETQYF. Full variable domain (outside the CDR3, taken from reference TRBV7-6 and TRBJ2-5): GAGVSQSPRYKVTKRGQDVALRCDPISGHVSLYWYRQALGQGPEFLTYFNYEAQQDKSGLPNDRFSAERPEGSISTLTIQRTEQRDSAMYRCASSLEAGRQETQYFGPGTRLLVL.

There are many counts of this clonotype. The chain combines TRBV9 with TRBJ2-7; 8 bases map to TRBD2. V gave up 0 bases and J gave up 3 bases; unmatched junction bases: 5. Germline V gene lookup returns CDR1 SGDLS and CDR2 YYNGEE. The CDR3 is 15 residues long. The CDR3 spells CASSVAGGTFYEQYF. CDR3 sequence (DNA): TGTGCCAGCAGCGTAGCGGGAGGGACCTTCTACGAGCAGTACTTC. The full variable domain, its missing parts supplied by reference TRBV9 and TRBJ2-7, is DSGVTQTPKHLITATGQRVTLRCSPRSGDLSVYWYQQSLDQGLQFLIQYYNGEERAKGNILERFSAQQFPDLHSELNLSSLELGDSALYFCASSVAGGTFYEQYFGPGTRLTVT.

The chain is built from TRBV27 and TRBJ2-1, with 9 positions matching TRBD2. CDR1 is MNHEY and CDR2 is SMNVEV in the germline V gene (reference sequence). The CDR3 contains 15 residues. After removal of 0 bases from V and 5 bases from J, the junction contained 2 bases not matched to a gene. CDR3 DNA sequence: TGTGCCAGCAGTTTATCGTCTAGCGGGGACAATGAGCAGTTCTTC. Protein: CASSLSSSGDNEQFF.

This clonotype was observed a few times. The chain combines TRBV18 with TRBJ1-1; D not resolved. The V gene lost 2 bases and the J gene lost 0 bases, with 4 bases spanning the gap. CDR3 size: 13 residues. Germline V gene data show CDR1 as KGHSH and CDR2 as LQKENI. CDR3 DNA sequence: TGTGCCAGCTCACCAGACGTGAACACTGAAGCTTTCTTT. Protein: CASSPDVNTEAFF.

In this sample, this clonotype turned up many times. The chain carries TRBV28 and TRBJ2-1; D remains unclear. CDR1 and CDR2 (germline): MDHEN, SYDVKM. Trimming removed 6 bases from V and 3 bases from J, with 15 bases in between. This CDR3 is 15 amino acids long. The DNA for the CDR3 is TGTGCCAGCAGCTTTACTCAGAACCTCTACAATGAGCAGTTCTTC. As protein: CASSFTQNLYNEQFF.

This clonotype was seen repeatedly, ten times or more. Written as DNA, the CDR3 is TGTGCCAGCAGTTACTGGGGAAGCTCCTACAATGAGCAGTTCTTC. It yields the protein CASSYWGSSYNEQFF. This rearrangement joins TRBV6-2 or TRBV6-3 to TRBJ2-1; D not resolved. The CDR3 loop spans 15 amino acids. Between the trimmed V and J ends, which lost 1 base and 0 bases, there was a span of 7 bases. The germline V gene encodes CDR1 MNHEY and CDR2 SVGEGT.

This clonotype has just a few counts. J is TRBJ1-4 and V is TRBV7-2, with a tentative D call TRBD1 (5 bases). CDR1 is SGHTA and CDR2 is FQGNSA in the germline V gene. The ends were cut back, 0 bases at V and 8 bases at J, with 10 bases in the middle. CDR3 length: 14 residues. CDR3 region: CASSLAGVSEKLFF. DNA for the CDR3: TGTGCCAGCAGCTTAGCAGGGGTCAGCGAAAAACTGTTTTTT. The whole variable domain, remainder taken from reference TRBV7-2 and TRBJ1-4, is GAGVSQSPSNKVTEKGKDVELRCDPISGHTALYWYRQSLGQGLEFLIYFQGNSAPDKSGLPSDRFSAERTGGSVSTLTIQRTQQEDSAVYLCASSLAGVSEKLFFGSGTQLSVL.

The chain employs TRBV20-1 and TRBJ2-7; 7 positions match TRBD2. This CDR3 is built from 15 residues. CDR1 is DFQATT and CDR2 is SNEGSKA in the germline V gene (reference sequence). V lost 1 base to trimming and J lost 5 bases; unmatched junction nucleotides: 11. The CDR3 nucleotides are TGCAGTGCTAGAGGCGGGGCGGGAGAATGGGACGAGCAGTACTTC. It yields the protein CSARGGAGEWDEQYF.

This clonotype showed up many times. V gene TRBV27 combines with J gene TRBJ1-2; 8 nucleotides agree with TRBD1. The CDR3 length is 16 residues. Germline-derived CDR1 and CDR2 are MNHEY and SMNVEV (reference sequence). The V segment lost 3 bases and the J segment 3 bases; nucleotides outside the gene matches: 9. Here the CDR3 DNA reads TGTGCCAGCAGTTTTGCAGGGGGCCTCGGTGACTATGGCTACACCTTC. The encoded protein is CASSFAGGLGDYGYTF.

The gene calls are TRBV2 and TRBJ1-1; 11 nucleotides align to TRBD1. This CDR3 spans 17 amino acids. The V and J ends lost 3 bases and 2 bases, in that order; junction bases with no gene match: 8. Germline CDR1 and CDR2: SNHLY and FYNNEI. The CDR3 DNA reads as TGTGCCAGCAGTGAGGAAGGACAGGGGGCTTACAACACTGAAGCTTTCTTT. It is translated as CASSEEGQGAYNTEAFF.

The table lists this clonotype with many counts. The J gene is TRBJ1-2, the V gene TRBV28; D gene ambiguous. Germline values: CDR1 MDHEN, CDR2 SYDVKM. The CDR3 spans 15 residues. Trimming took 6 bases from V and 4 from J, leaving 18 bases between them. Here the CDR3 DNA reads TGTGCCAGCAGGGCTCCTGTTGCCCCGGGCTATGGCTACACCTTC. Amino acids: CASRAPVAPGYGYTF.

This clonotype occurred a few times. V is TRBV27 and J is TRBJ2-1, with 7 bases that match TRBD1. CDR3 length equals 13 residues. Trimming at V came to 8 bases and at J to 5 bases, leaving 6 bases not matched to a gene. Germline V gene sequence: CDR1 MNHEY, CDR2 SMNVEV (reference sequence). This CDR3 reads CASLTGRNNEQFF. CDR3 nucleotides: TGTGCCAGCCTGACAGGGAGAAACAATGAGCAGTTCTTC.